This TCR beta chain was sequenced for a study of blood T cells in healthy people across ages. In its sample, this clonotype was seen a few times. Antigen unknown. Points from the study as a whole: The CMV status of each donor remained undetermined, and this could have confounded shifts in expanded clonotypes.

Healthy individuals of Caucasian origin from Russia, aged about 6 to 100, served as donors. Samples had at least 7 million PBMCs isolated from them. Primed by a sample-barcoded 5' primer and a J-beta primer mix, a second PCR proceeded for about 6 to 11 cycles. TCRdb itself ran the 5' RACE reads through MiXCR, one entry per CDR3 protein. Of roughly 1,800,000 distinct CDR3 sequences listed, around half are singletons. V lost 4 bases, J lost 1 base, and 12 bases lay in between. The CDR3 has 15 amino acids. Germline values: CDR1 SGHVS, CDR2 FNYEAQ. Sample: blood. This rearrangement joins TRBV7-6 to TRBJ2-3, with D possibly being TRBD1 (5 bases). This sequence originates from a woman aged 40 to 50 in good health. The chain's CDR3 is CASSSDRRGTDTQYF. Here the CDR3 DNA reads TGTGCCAGCAGCTCAGACAGACGGGGCACAGATACGCAGTATTTT.